The 27 T cell receptor beta chains given below trace back to one sample, sequenced in a study of regulatory T cells in long-lasting Graves disease (dated by TCRdb to the early 2020s). Read against the paper, the sample's time point label means: newly diagnosed GD, antithyroid drugs for less than 3 months. RNA was extracted from PBMCs in TRIzol for both TCR sequencing and RNA sequencing. Library preparation employed multiplex PCR. TCRdb records Illumina HiSeq 4000 as the sequencer. To build TCR beta libraries, CDR3 regions were amplified by Arm-PCR using iRepertoire HTBI primers. TCRdb's own reprocessing of the public reads used fastp at Q25 and MiXCR and kept productive beta chains. Each entry is one CDR3 protein sequence, shown with its most common DNA and genes. This sample holds about 530,000 distinct CDR3 sequences; about 15% were observed only once. The ten most abundant clones make up around 25% of the sample.

The data also belong to a second study, concerning T cells in Graves' hyperthyroidism and ophthalmopathy.

The input for sequencing was peripheral blood mononuclear cells (PBMCs), taken at new diagnosis, from a patient treated with antithyroid drugs. These receptors were taken from a woman aged 35-65 years with Graves disease. Donor details come from another sample of the same person, matched by shared clones.

The gene calls are TRBV12-3 or TRBV12-4 and TRBJ2-2; 7 positions match TRBD2. The V gene end was trimmed by 4 bases and the J gene end by 4 bases; junction bases not matched to a gene: 15. This CDR3 is 18 amino acids long. In DNA form, the CDR3 reads TGTGCCAGCAGTTCCCGGGGGATAGCGGGCGGGAGCACCGGGGAGCTGTTTTTT. Translation: CASSSRGIAGGSTGELFF.

This clonotype was counted between two and nine times. The rearrangement joins TRBV7-8 to TRBJ1-6; no reliable D call. With 0 bases removed from V and 8 bases from J, the gap between germline ends came to 11 bases. Germline CDR1 reads SGHVS; CDR2 reads FQNEAQ. The CDR3 contains 15 residues. The CDR3 protein is CASSLAPGVDSPLHF. CDR3 sequence (DNA): TGTGCCAGCAGCTTAGCTCCCGGGGTGGATTCACCCCTCCACTTT. The complete variable domain, with remaining parts taken from reference TRBV7-8 and TRBJ1-6, reads GAGVSQSPRYKVAKRGQDVALRCDPISGHVSLFWYQQALGQGPEFLTYFQNEAQLDKSGLPSDRFFAERPEGSVSTLKIQRTQQEDSAVYLCASSLAPGVDSPLHFGNGTRLTVT.

The chain carries TRBV20-1 and TRBJ2-7; D not resolved. This CDR3 region has 13 residues. Trimming removed 0 bases at V and 6 bases at J, with 12 bases between. CDR1 is DFQATT, CDR2 SNEGSKA, per germline (reference sequence). Here the CDR3 DNA reads TGCAGTGCTAGAGATCCGCGAGCAGTCGAGCAGTACTTC. Amino acids: CSARDPRAVEQYF.

The rearrangement uses TRBV6-2 or TRBV6-3 and TRBJ1-1, with 7 bases identical to TRBD1. CDR1 is MNHEY and CDR2 is SVGEGT in the germline V gene. V lost 7 bases to trimming and J lost 2 bases; unmatched junction nucleotides: 7. CDR3 length equals 14 residues. CDR3 loop: CASIREGANTEAFF. The CDR3 DNA reads TGTGCCAGCATAAGGGAGGGGGCAAACACTGAAGCTTTCTTT.

This clonotype was detected ten times or more. The rearrangement uses TRBV7-9 and TRBJ2-3, with a tentative D call TRBD1 (6 bases). Germline loops: CDR1 SEHNR, CDR2 FQNEAQ (reference sequence). The V and J ends lost 4 bases and 0 bases respectively, with 11 bases between them. This CDR3 has 15 residues. The CDR3 nucleotides are TGTGCCAGCAGCTCAAGACAGGATAGCACAGATACGCAGTATTTT. Translated, it gives CASSSRQDSTDTQYF.

V gene TRBV4-1 combines with J gene TRBJ1-3; the D gene is possibly TRBD1 (6 bases). The CDR3 has 16 residues. Germline CDR1 is MGHRA and CDR2 is YSYEKL. The V end was cut by 2 bases, the J end by 0 bases, with 11 bases between. The CDR3 reads CASSQNRAYSGNTIYF. The CDR3 DNA is TGCGCCAGCAGCCAAAACAGGGCATACTCTGGAAACACCATATATTTT.

This clonotype was counted at least ten times. This chain joins TRBV18 and TRBJ2-5; D gene ambiguous. Germline V gene data show CDR1 as KGHSH and CDR2 as LQKENI. Between the trimmed V and J ends, which lost 1 base and 2 bases, there was a span of 5 bases. This CDR3 spans 13 amino acids. The DNA of the CDR3 is TGTGCCAGCTCACCACGGCCACAAGAGACCCAGTACTTC. The encoded protein is CASSPRPQETQYF.

Many counts were recorded for this clonotype. The rearrangement links TRBV10-3 to TRBJ1-2; perhaps TRBD1 as D (5 bases). Trimming cost V 6 bases and J 4 bases, with 12 bases left between them. The CDR3 loop spans 13 amino acids. Germline CDR1 and CDR2: ENHRY and SYGVKD. The CDR3 reads CAIRRDAGYGYTF. The CDR3 DNA follows: TGTGCCATCAGGCGGGACGCCGGCTATGGCTACACCTTC.

The chain combines TRBV30 with TRBJ1-5; the D gene is possibly TRBD1 (5 bases). The CDR3 is 14 residues long. V was trimmed by 3 bases and J by 1 base, leaving 10 bases between them. Germline V lookup: CDR1 GTSNPN, CDR2 SVGIG (reference sequence). The CDR3 sequence: CAWSQAGSNQPQHF. CDR3 DNA: TGTGCCTGGAGCCAGGCAGGGAGCAATCAGCCCCAGCATTTT. The entire variable domain, with the rest obtained from reference TRBV30 and TRBJ1-5, is as follows: SQTIHQWPATLVQPVGSPLSLECTVEGTSNPNLYWYRQAAGRGLQLLFYSVGIGQISSEVPQNLSASRPQDRQFILSSKKLLLSDSGFYLCAWSQAGSNQPQHFGDGTRLSIL.

This clonotype showed up many times. The J gene is TRBJ1-2, the V gene TRBV5-1, with D possibly being TRBD1 (5 bases). Germline assignment: CDR1 SGHRS and CDR2 YFSETQ. The CDR3 spans 14 residues. Trimming shortened V by 1 base and J by 4 bases, and 11 bases separated the two germline ends. The CDR3 DNA follows: TGCGCCAGCAGCTTGCTACAGGCAGGCTATGGCTACACCTTC. This sequence encodes CASSLLQAGYGYTF.

This clonotype was seen only a few times. This rearrangement joins TRBV4-1 to TRBJ1-4, with D possibly matching TRBD1 (5 bases). Trimming removed 1 base from V and 1 base from J, with 13 bases in between. From germline, CDR1 is MGHRA and CDR2 YSYEKL. CDR3 length: 17 amino acids. DNA for the CDR3: TGCGCCAGCAGCCAAGGAGAAGGGGTGGGAACTAATGAAAAACTGTTTTTT. It yields the protein CASSQGEGVGTNEKLFF.

This clonotype was recorded many times. The chain carries TRBV28 and TRBJ2-7, with 10 bases that match TRBD1. CDR1 MDHEN and CDR2 SYDVKM come from the germline V gene. The CDR3 has 16 residues. V dropped 5 bases and J dropped 8; count of bases not matched to a gene: 15. The CDR3 nucleotides read TGTGCCAGCAGTCCCCCCGGACAGGGGGGTATCGGGAAGCAGTACTTC. Protein: CASSPPGQGGIGKQYF.

In regard to this clonotype: This could be a read error, since a much larger clone is one nucleotide away. The V gene is TRBV5-1, the J gene TRBJ2-1; TRBD1 agrees at 9 bases. The CDR3 spans 16 residues. The V and J ends lost 4 bases and 10 bases, in that order; junction bases with no gene match: 15. CDR1 is SGHRS, CDR2 YFSETQ, per germline. The CDR3 protein is CASSTTTGGRSYEQFF. CDR3 bases: TGCGCCAGCAGCACCACGACAGGGGGGCGCTCCTACGAGCAGTTCTTC.

This clonotype was found many times. The chain links TRBV12-3 or TRBV12-4 to TRBJ2-7; D is perhaps TRBD2 (5 bases). The length of the CDR3 is 12 residues. The V end was cut by 5 bases, the J end by 6 bases, with 11 bases between. The CDR3 DNA follows: TGTGCCAGCAGTCTGACGGCGGGCGAGCAGTACTTC. It translates to CASSLTAGEQYF.

This clonotype was seen only a few times. CDR3 nucleotides: TGTGCCATCAGTGGAAACAGGATCGGGGAGACCCAGTACTTC. It translates to CAISGNRIGETQYF. This rearrangement joins TRBV10-3 to TRBJ2-5, with D maybe TRBD1 (5 bases). V lost 4 bases to trimming and J lost 5 bases, with 14 bases between them. In germline, CDR1 is ENHRY, CDR2 SYGVKD. This CDR3 spans 14 amino acids.

The V gene is TRBV6-5, the J gene TRBJ2-7, with 10 bases matching TRBD2. This CDR3 has 15 residues. Trimming cost V 0 bases and J 10 bases; bases outside gene matches: 9. Germline values: CDR1 MNHEY, CDR2 SVGAGI. CDR3 nucleotides: TGTGCCAGCAGTTACTCGATGGCAAGCGGGGGGGTCCAGTACTTC. Translating it yields CASSYSMASGGVQYF.

This clonotype was seen repeatedly, ten times or more. This sequence joins TRBV28 and TRBJ1-6; 7 nucleotides agree with TRBD1. CDR3 length equals 15 residues. From germline, CDR1 is MDHEN and CDR2 SYDVKM. V was clipped by 5 bases and J by 9 bases; unmatched bases: 10. Here the CDR3 DNA reads TGTGCCAGCAGTCAACCCAGGGGGGGTAGTTCACCCCTCCACTTT. It encodes CASSQPRGGSSPLHF. The complete variable domain, with remaining parts taken from reference TRBV28 and TRBJ1-6, reads DVKVTQSSRYLVKRTGEKVFLECVQDMDHENMFWYRQDPGLGLRLIYFSYDVKMKEKGDIPEGYSVSREKKERFSLILESASTNQTSMYLCASSQPRGGSSPLHFGNGTRLTVT.

This clonotype was detected only a few times. The chain couples TRBV6-1 to TRBJ2-1; D gene unclear. The germline CDR1 and CDR2 sequences are MNHNS and SASEGT. This CDR3 is 11 amino acids long. The V gene lost 10 bases and the J gene lost 14 bases, with 18 bases spanning the gap. The CDR3 protein is CAIIGSQEKFF. The CDR3 DNA sequence: TGTGCCATAATCGGATCGCAGGAGAAGTTCTTC.

There are a few counts of this clonotype. The chain links TRBV6-1 to TRBJ2-2; 8 nucleotides agree with TRBD2. CDR1 MNHNS and CDR2 SASEGT come from the germline V gene. The V and J ends lost 6 bases and 0 bases, in that order; junction bases with no gene match: 6. The CDR3 covers 16 residues. The CDR3 nucleotides read TGTGCCAGCAGCACCGAAGCGGGGGCGAACACCGGGGAGCTGTTTTTT. Translating gives CASSTEAGANTGELFF.

CDR3 sequence reads: CSARDPGDGDLENIQYF. The CDR3 DNA reads as TGCAGTGCTAGAGATCCTGGCGATGGGGACCTAGAAAACATTCAGTACTTC. The chain is built from TRBV20-1 and TRBJ2-4, with D tentatively TRBD1 or TRBD2 (5 bases each). Germline V gene data show CDR1 as DFQATT and CDR2 as SNEGSKA (reference sequence). The CDR3 is made up of 17 amino acids. The V gene lost 0 bases and the J gene lost 5 bases, with 20 bases spanning the gap.

This clonotype occurred a few times. The chain has TRBV28 and TRBJ1-2; possibly TRBD1 for D (5 bases). V gave up 5 bases and J gave up 5 bases, with 12 bases separating them. Per the germline V gene, CDR1 is MDHEN and CDR2 is SYDVKM. The length of the CDR3 is 13 residues. Here the CDR3 reads CASSRSGVYGYTF. In DNA, the CDR3 is TGTGCCAGCAGTCGGTCGGGGGTATATGGCTACACCTTC.

Notes on this clonotype: A read error may be the cause here, since a much bigger clone is one base away. The rearrangement uses TRBV6-2 or TRBV6-3 and TRBJ1-4; D not resolved. This CDR3 has 14 residues. Germline CDR1 reads MNHEY; CDR2 reads SVGEGT. V lost 5 bases and J lost 11, with 18 bases in between. As DNA, the CDR3 is TGTGCCAGCAGTAAGGGCAGAGACGACGATAAACTGTTTTTT. Its protein is CASSKGRDDDKLFF.

The rearrangement links TRBV28 to TRBJ1-1, with unresolved D. CDR1 and CDR2 (germline): MDHEN, SYDVKM. The CDR3 is made up of 12 amino acids. V was pared by 7 bases and J by 2 bases, with 8 bases between. CDR3 protein: CASTLSNTEAFF. The CDR3 DNA follows: TGTGCCAGCACCCTCTCAAACACTGAAGCTTTCTTT.

This clonotype was detected many times. The chain is built from TRBV30 and TRBJ2-1; TRBD2 matches 10 bases. CDR3 length: 14 residues. Germline-derived CDR1 and CDR2 are GTSNPN and SVGIG (reference sequence). V was clipped by 2 bases and J by 7 bases; unmatched bases: 5. The CDR3, as DNA: TGTGCCTGGAGTTTAGCGGGGGGACGAAATGAGCAGTTCTTC. It translates to CAWSLAGGRNEQFF.

The chain employs TRBV4-1 and TRBJ2-7, with 8 nucleotides matching TRBD2. Germline V gene lookup returns CDR1 MGHRA and CDR2 YSYEKL. The CDR3 loop spans 17 amino acids. Trimming cost V 1 base and J 0 bases; bases outside gene matches: 8. CDR3 in DNA: TGCGCCAGCAGCCAAGTTCCGGGGGGGAAAAGCTCCTACGAGCAGTACTTC. This translates into CASSQVPGGKSSYEQYF.

Ten or more counts support this clonotype. The J gene is TRBJ1-5, the V gene TRBV12-3 or TRBV12-4; D gene uncertain. Trimming cost V 5 bases and J 7 bases, with 12 bases left between them. The CDR3 sequence is 13 residues long. The CDR3 DNA reads as TGTGCCAGCAGTGCCACCGTGAAACAGCCCCAGCATTTT. It translates to CASSATVKQPQHF.

There are many counts of this clonotype. The chain employs TRBV3-1 and TRBJ2-7; weak D call: TRBD2 (6 bases). With 0 bases removed from V and 7 bases from J, the gap between germline ends came to 7 bases. The CDR3 sequence is 12 residues long. Germline V gene lookup returns CDR1 LGHDT and CDR2 YNNKEL (reference sequence). CDR3 loop: CASSQEGGEQYF. The CDR3, as DNA: TGTGCCAGCAGCCAAGAGGGGGGTGAGCAGTACTTC.